The 2 T cell receptor beta chains listed next were all sequenced from one sample in a study of T cells in Graves' hyperthyroidism and ophthalmopathy. The investigators amplified TCR beta CDR3 regions from RNA transcripts. HTBI primers were used for first-round RT-PCR of the TCR CDR3. TCRdb passed the multiplex PCR reads through MiXCR, listing each CDR3 protein once. The sample lists 450,000 to 700,000 distinct CDR3 sequences; roughly 50% were seen once. The sequencing input was peripheral blood or thyroid tissue (not recorded which). These receptors originate from a woman between 18 and 29 years old with Graves' hyperthyroidism.

This chain connects TRBV10-3 to TRBJ2-6; perhaps D is TRBD1 or TRBD2 (5 bases each). V gave up 7 bases and J gave up 2 bases, with 6 bases separating them. The CDR3 is 13 residues long. The germline CDR1 and CDR2 sequences are ENHRY and SYGVKD. The CDR3 region is CAITGPGANVLTF. For the CDR3, the DNA is TGTGCCATCACGGGGCCTGGGGCCAACGTCCTGACTTTC.

The J gene is TRBJ2-2, the V gene TRBV30; 12 positions agree with TRBD2. J was trimmed by 6 bases and V by 2 bases; bases with no gene match: 4. Germline loops: CDR1 GTSNPN, CDR2 SVGIG (reference sequence). The CDR3 covers 15 residues. The CDR3 spells CAWSRTSGMSGELFF. Here the CDR3 DNA reads TGTGCCTGGAGTCGGACTAGCGGGATGTCCGGGGAGCTGTTTTTT.